This T cell receptor beta chain was documented in a study of OX40 agonist ivuxolimab in advanced cancers. Study results and limitations: Compared with CD4+, CD8+ T cells on average had more expanded clones. Partly responding patients at 0.1-3.0 mg/kg showed some of the smallest clonal expansion.

CDR1 and CDR2 from the germline V gene are LGHNT and FRNRAP. This CDR3 spans 15 amino acids. Trimming at V came to 6 bases and at J to 2 bases, leaving 7 bases not matched to a gene. Comments on this clone: Its antigen is as yet unknown.

Generated by immunoSEQ multiplex PCR, the TCRdb table keeps only in-frame clones and is missing some. The top ten hold over 3.5% of the sample, which has more than 60,000 clones, 85% seen once. The V and J genes are TRBV12-5 and TRBJ2-3, with 8 positions matching TRBD1. This specimen was CD4+ or CD8+ T cells sorted from blood, taken in a trial of the OX40 agonist ivuxolimab. The sequence came from an adult with an advanced solid tumor such as melanoma, head and neck, liver or kidney cancer. The CDR3 sequence is CASGAGQATTDTQYF. The CDR3 DNA reads as TGTGCTAGTGGCGCGGGACAGGCCACCACAGATACGCAGTATTTT.